Detailed here is one TCR beta chain. The sample holds other DNA sequences that translate to the same CDR3. This entry is derived from a study of T cell changes during pregnancy in multiple sclerosis. Libraries were prepared by immunoSEQ multiplex PCR; TCRdb keeps only in-frame clonotypes and omits some of them. The sample holds about 85,000 clones, roughly 92% seen once. Germline CDR1 reads MNHEY; CDR2 reads SVGAGI. V lost 9 bases, J lost 0 bases, and 11 bases lay in between. This CDR3 comprises 13 residues. The chain employs TRBV6-5 and TRBJ1-1; the D is unclear. The material was peripheral blood, obtained in the first trimester of pregnancy. This TCR derives from a female donor with multiple sclerosis, enrolled in a pregnancy study. The CDR3 spells CASSRQMNTEAFF. CDR3 nucleotide sequence: TGTGCCAGTTCGAGGCAGATGAACACTGAAGCTTTCTTT.